The 5 T cell receptor beta chains below all came from one sample that was sequenced in a study of tumor-infiltrating lymphocytes in glioblastoma multiforme. Multiple V-beta primers and a C-beta primer amplified TCRB from RNA. In TCRdb, the multiplex PCR reads were re-called with MiXCR into one record per CDR3 protein. The sample has about 8,400 distinct CDR3 sequences, 74% seen once; the top ten hold 51%. Sequencing was done on a sample of brain tumor tissue. The receptor set was obtained from a male donor with glioblastoma.

The sample holds a few counts of this clonotype. A single base separates this from a much larger clone, so it may be a read error. The chain is built from TRBV11-1 and TRBJ1-2; possibly TRBD1 for D (6 bases). Between the trimmed V and J ends, which lost 5 bases and 6 bases, there was a span of 13 bases. This CDR3 is built from 13 residues. The germline CDR1 and CDR2 sequences are SGHAT and FQDESV (reference sequence). CDR3 DNA: TGTGCCAGCAGCACACGGACAGATAATGGCTACACCTTC. This codes for CASSTRTDNGYTF.

About this clonotype itself: At one end, the junction sequence differs from germline, possibly due to a read error. The genes are TRBV20-1 and TRBJ2-5, with 9 bases aligning to TRBD1. CDR3 length equals 15 residues. In germline, CDR1 is DFQATT, CDR2 SNEGSKA (reference sequence). The CDR3 protein is CSAVRQGVKVETKYF. Here the CDR3 DNA reads TGCAGTGCTGTCAGACAGGGGGTGAAGGTAGAGACCAAGTACTTC.

On this clonotype itself: The CDR3 carries no conserved terminal phenylalanine or tryptophan, so it likely arises from a read error. This rearrangement joins TRBV29-1 to TRBJ2-7, with 7 bases identical to TRBD1. Germline CDR1 is SQVTM and CDR2 is ANQGSEA. This CDR3 has 14 residues. In DNA form, the CDR3 reads TGTAGCGTTCGAGGGACAGAGGGGTTCTACGAGCAGTACTCC. The encoded protein is CSVRGTEGFYEQYS.

CDR3 sequence reads: CASSDDRPSNQPQHF. The DNA for the CDR3 is TGTGCCAGCAGTGACGACAGGCCTAGCAATCAGCCCCAGCATTTT. V gene TRBV12-3 or TRBV12-4 combines with J gene TRBJ1-5; D perhaps matches TRBD1 (6 bases). V lost 5 bases and J 0 bases, leaving 11 bases between the germline ends. The CDR3 is made up of 15 amino acids.

This clonotype was observed a handful of times. A read error is possible here, since a much larger clone lies one base away. The CDR3 ends on some other residue instead of the conserved phenylalanine or tryptophan, so this is likely a read error. The V gene is TRBV28, the J gene TRBJ1-5, with D unclear. Trimming left V 3 bases short and J 0 bases short, with 3 bases between. The CDR3 is 13 residues long. The germline V gene has CDR1 MDHEN and CDR2 SYDVKM. CDR3 sequence: CASSFYSNQPQHS. DNA for the CDR3: TGTGCCAGCAGTTTTTATAGCAATCAGCCCCAGCATTCT.